One sample yielded the 28 T cell receptor beta chains listed below, sequenced in a study of OX40 agonist ivuxolimab in advanced cancers. TCRdb keeps only in-frame clones here, not all; method: immunoSEQ multiplex PCR. The sample consists of some 76,000 clones, around four fifths of them appearing once. The sample consisted of CD4+ or CD8+ T cells sorted from blood, taken in a trial of the OX40 agonist ivuxolimab. The receptors derive from an adult with an advanced solid tumor such as melanoma, head and neck, liver or kidney cancer.

The rearrangement links TRBV29-1 to TRBJ2-2; a weak D match, TRBD1 (5 bases). Germline V lookup: CDR1 SQVTM, CDR2 ANQGSEA. CDR3 length: 14 residues. Deletions cut 2 bases from V and 5 bases from J, with 12 bases between. The CDR3 DNA reads TGCAGCGTTGAAACCCAGGGCTTGACCGGGGAGCTGTTTTTT. This encodes CSVETQGLTGELFF.

This clone was recorded only once. The CDR3 here is CASSHGTSGGMSSYEQYF. In nucleotides, the CDR3 is TGTGCCAGCAGTCACGGGACTAGCGGGGGGATGAGCTCCTACGAGCAGTACTTC. The J gene is TRBJ2-7, the V gene TRBV28, with 15 bases fitting TRBD2. The length of the CDR3 is 18 residues. CDR1 and CDR2 from the germline V gene are MDHEN and SYDVKM. V was clipped by 5 bases and J by 0 bases; unmatched bases: 8.

This clone was seen once. The CDR3 loop is CASSWDRGGYTF. The CDR3 DNA reads as TGTGCCAGCAGTTGGGACAGGGGTGGCTACACCTTC. This chain joins TRBV6-5 and TRBJ1-2, with 10 bases identical to TRBD1. The V gene's germline CDR1 is MNHEY and CDR2 SVGAGI. CDR3 length: 12 residues. V lost 4 bases to trimming and J lost 7 bases; unmatched junction nucleotides: 0.

This clone has only a few counts. V gene TRBV15 combines with J gene TRBJ1-4; possible D gene TRBD1, 6 bases. The germline V and J ends were trimmed by 1 base and 3 bases, with 12 bases remaining between them. Looked up from germline, CDR1 is LNHNV and CDR2 is YYDKDF (reference sequence). This CDR3 spans 16 amino acids. DNA for the CDR3: TGTGCCACCAGCAGAGGGACGACAGGTTCTAATGAAAAACTGTTTTTT. Residues: CATSRGTTGSNEKLFF.

The chain has TRBV4-1 and TRBJ2-3; D call uncertain. Germline values: CDR1 MGHRA, CDR2 YSYEKL. The V gene lost 1 base and the J gene lost 2 bases, with 7 bases spanning the gap. The CDR3 extends over 14 amino acids. Here the CDR3 reads CASSQVGTTDTQYF. The CDR3 DNA reads as TGCGCCAGCAGCCAAGTTGGAACCACAGATACGCAGTATTTT.

CDR3 bases: TGTGCCAATCCGGGACCCATAGAGGGTGAAAAACTGTTTTTT. This encodes CANPGPIEGEKLFF. The chain couples TRBV27 to TRBJ1-4; tentatively, D is TRBD1 (5 bases). This CDR3 contains 14 residues. Between the trimmed V and J ends, which lost 10 bases and 7 bases, there was a span of 19 bases. CDR1 is MNHEY and CDR2 is SMNVEV in the germline V gene (reference sequence). The full variable domain, rest sourced from reference TRBV27 and TRBJ1-4, is EAQVTQNPRYLITVTGKKLTVTCSQNMNHEYMSWYRQDPGLGLRQIYYSMNVEVTDKGDVPEGYKVSRKEKRNFPLILESPSPNQTSLYFCANPGPIEGEKLFFGSGTQLSVL.

The V and J genes are TRBV18 and TRBJ1-2, with D unresolved. This CDR3 has 18 residues. Germline assignment: CDR1 KGHSH and CDR2 LQKENI. V was cut by 2 bases and J by 4 bases, with 23 bases left in between. The CDR3 DNA reads TGTGCCAGCTCACCAAGTAACGCTAAGGGCAGGAAATCCTATGGCTACACCTTC. Its protein is CASSPSNAKGRKSYGYTF.

The V call is TRBV28, the J call TRBJ1-2; D gene unclear. The CDR3 runs to 12 residues. V gave up 2 bases and J gave up 7 bases, with 8 bases separating them. Germline CDR1 reads MDHEN; CDR2 reads SYDVKM. The CDR3 loop reads CASSLQRVGYTF. Here the CDR3 DNA reads TGTGCCAGCAGTTTACAGCGGGTTGGCTACACCTTC.

The sample holds one count of this clone. V is TRBV9 and J is TRBJ2-1; D may correspond to TRBD1 or TRBD2 (5 bases each). This CDR3 contains 18 residues. Trimming took 0 bases from V and 8 from J, leaving 24 bases between them. Germline V gives CDR1 SGDLS, CDR2 YYNGEE. The CDR3 is CASSVASGGTARNDEQFF. The CDR3 DNA follows: TGTGCCAGCAGCGTAGCTTCAGGTGGGACCGCACGGAACGATGAGCAGTTCTTC.

This clone was picked up one time. V gene TRBV30 combines with J gene TRBJ2-7, with TRBD1 identical over 8 bases. CDR1 and CDR2 (germline): GTSNPN, SVGIG (reference sequence). The CDR3 spans 13 residues. After removal of 4 bases from V and 3 bases from J, the junction contained 5 bases not matched to a gene. In DNA, the CDR3 is TGTGCCTGGACACCGGGACAGGACTACGAGCAGTACTTC. Translated, it gives CAWTPGQDYEQYF.

The sample holds a few counts of this clone. This rearrangement joins TRBV30 to TRBJ1-4, with 10 bases aligning to TRBD1. This CDR3 region has 13 residues. Germline trimming cut 5 bases from V and 8 bases from J; bases unmatched to any gene: 5. Germline CDR1 is GTSNPN and CDR2 is SVGIG (reference sequence). The CDR3 DNA follows: TGTGCCTGGGGGACAGGGGCGGGAGAAAAACTGTTTTTT. Translated, it gives CAWGTGAGEKLFF. Complete variable domain (other parts from reference TRBV30 and TRBJ1-4): SQTIHQWPATLVQPVGSPLSLECTVEGTSNPNLYWYRQAAGRGLQLLFYSVGIGQISSEVPQNLSASRPQDRQFILSSKKLLLSDSGFYLCAWGTGAGEKLFFGSGTQLSVL.

The V gene is TRBV13, the J gene TRBJ2-3; TRBD2 agrees at 12 bases. V shed 3 bases, J shed 2 bases, and the junction held 3 bases outside the gene matches. CDR3 size: 16 residues. In germline, CDR1 is PRHDT, CDR2 FYEKMQ (reference sequence). CDR3: CASSFRTSGDTDTQYF. CDR3 nucleotide sequence: TGTGCCAGCAGCTTCCGGACTAGCGGGGACACAGATACGCAGTATTTT.

This rearrangement joins TRBV10-3 to TRBJ2-1; 7 bases are a match to TRBD2. CDR3 length: 13 amino acids. V was clipped by 10 bases and J by 11 bases; unmatched bases: 14. CDR1 and CDR2 from the germline V gene are ENHRY and SYGVKD. DNA for the CDR3: TGTGCCACCCGACTAGCTGGTATGGGCAAGCAGTTCTTC. Translating it yields CATRLAGMGKQFF.

V gene TRBV28 combines with J gene TRBJ2-2; D is uncertain. Germline V gene sequence: CDR1 MDHEN, CDR2 SYDVKM. CDR3 length: 17 amino acids. The V end was cut by 4 bases, the J end by 0 bases, with 15 bases between. The CDR3 DNA is TGTGCCAGCAGTTCTATGGTGGGATCCGCGAACACCGGGGAGCTGTTTTTT. Protein sequence: CASSSMVGSANTGELFF.

The V gene is TRBV19, the J gene TRBJ2-2; D remains ambiguous. The CDR3 totals 10 residues. The V and J ends lost 6 bases and 7 bases respectively, with 3 bases between them. Germline V gene lookup returns CDR1 LNHDA and CDR2 SQIVND (reference sequence). DNA for the CDR3: TGTGCCAGTAGAAGCGGGGAGCTGTTTTTT. Its translation is CASRSGELFF.

This clone has just a few counts. J is TRBJ1-6 and V is TRBV7-9; no firm D call. The V end was cut by 4 bases, the J end by 7 bases, with 8 bases between. Germline CDR1 and CDR2: SEHNR and FQNEAQ (reference sequence). There are 13 residues in the CDR3. The CDR3 DNA sequence: TGTGCCAGCAGCTCTGACGGGAATTCACCCCTCCACTTT. It encodes CASSSDGNSPLHF.

The chain employs TRBV19 and TRBJ1-2; D unclear. Germline V gene sequence: CDR1 LNHDA, CDR2 SQIVND (reference sequence). Trimming stripped 3 bases from V and 6 bases from J, with 11 bases between. The CDR3 is 13 residues long. CDR3 nucleotides: TGTGCCAGTAGTATGTCCGGAGTGGATGGCTACACCTTC. Protein sequence: CASSMSGVDGYTF. The full variable domain, in which reference TRBV19 and TRBJ1-2 provide the parts outside the CDR3, is DGGITQSPKYLFRKEGQNVTLSCEQNLNHDAMYWYRQDPGQGLRLIYYSQIVNDFQKGDIAEGYSVSREKKESFPLTVTSAQKNPTAFYLCASSMSGVDGYTFGSGTRLTVV.

This clone has a handful of counts. At one of its ends the junction is not consistent with the germline gene, which may arise from a read error. CDR3 loop: CASSLGAAINIQYF. Written as DNA, the CDR3 is TGTGCCAGCAGCTTAGGGGCAGCCATAAACATTCAGTACTTC. The rearrangement links TRBV7-2 to TRBJ2-4; D is undetermined. From germline, CDR1 is SGHTA and CDR2 FQGNSA. The CDR3 spans 14 residues.

The rearrangement joins TRBV30 to TRBJ2-2, with 10 bases identical to TRBD1. This CDR3 is 16 amino acids long. Germline V gene data show CDR1 as GTSNPN and CDR2 as SVGIG (reference sequence). V trimming: 1 base; J trimming: 6 bases; junction bases outside the gene matches: 8. CDR3 DNA: TGTGCCTGGAGTGCGATTGGACAGGGGGTATCCGGGGAGCTGTTTTTT. It translates to CAWSAIGQGVSGELFF.

This sequence joins TRBV4-3 and TRBJ2-5; D tentatively reads TRBD1 or TRBD2 (5 bases each). Per the germline V gene, CDR1 is LGHNA and CDR2 is YSLEER. The germline V and J ends were trimmed by 9 bases and 1 base, with 18 bases remaining between them. The CDR3 sequence is 15 residues long. This CDR3 is CASSYLRDRQETQYF. DNA for the CDR3: TGCGCCAGTAGCTACTTGAGGGACCGCCAAGAGACCCAGTACTTC.

The chain couples TRBV9 to TRBJ2-1; either TRBD1 or TRBD2 may fit D (5 bases each). The germline V gene has CDR1 SGDLS and CDR2 YYNGEE. Trimming cost V 4 bases and J 2 bases, with 16 bases left between them. The CDR3 totals 16 residues. Here the CDR3 DNA reads TGTGCCAGCAGCTTAAACGCCGGGACGACCTACAATGAGCAGTTCTTC. Its translation is CASSLNAGTTYNEQFF.

The chain has TRBV19 and TRBJ2-1, with TRBD2 matching 7 bases. Germline-derived CDR1 and CDR2 are LNHDA and SQIVND (reference sequence). This CDR3 is 14 amino acids long. V gave up 7 bases and J gave up 1 base; unmatched junction bases: 4. The CDR3 DNA is TGTGCCAGTACCGCGGGGGATTCCTACAATGAGCAGTTCTTC. Residues: CASTAGDSYNEQFF.

Turning to this clone: This sample includes further DNA sequences coding for the same CDR3. The chain joins TRBV18 to TRBJ1-1; D uncertain. The V end lost 2 bases, the J end lost 3 bases, and 10 bases lay between the germline ends. The germline V gene encodes CDR1 KGHSH and CDR2 LQKENI. CDR3 size: 14 residues. The CDR3 reads CASSPGGPDTEAFF. The CDR3, as DNA: TGTGCCAGCTCACCAGGCGGGCCGGACACTGAAGCTTTCTTT.

J is TRBJ2-7 and V is TRBV27; weak D call: TRBD2 (6 bases). The CDR3 loop spans 15 amino acids. V was cut by 6 bases and J by 1 base, with 16 bases left in between. CDR1 is MNHEY and CDR2 is SMNVEV in the germline V gene (reference sequence). The CDR3 DNA reads as TGTGCCAGCAGCCAAAGCCGGGGGTCTTCCTACGAGCAGTACTTC. Its translation: CASSQSRGSSYEQYF.

The chain uses TRBV29-1 and TRBJ1-4; 9 nucleotides line up with TRBD1. Trimming at V came to 7 bases and at J to 7 bases, leaving 7 bases not matched to a gene. This CDR3 has 13 amino acids. CDR1 is SQVTM, CDR2 ANQGSEA, per germline. The CDR3 spells CSGGTGMGEKLFF. The DNA for the CDR3 is TGCAGCGGGGGGACAGGGATGGGTGAAAAACTGTTTTTT.

The chain has TRBV7-3 and TRBJ2-5, with D unresolved. The CDR3 runs to 15 residues. The germline gives CDR1 SGHTA, CDR2 FQGTGA. Trimming stripped 1 base from V and 1 base from J, with 10 bases between. As DNA, the CDR3 is TGTGCCAGCAGCTTAAACGGATCTCCCCAAGAGACCCAGTACTTC. It specifies CASSLNGSPQETQYF.

The chain couples TRBV5-4 to TRBJ2-1; 7 bases match TRBD1. The germline CDR1 and CDR2 sequences are SGHNT and YYREEE (reference sequence). Losses at the gene ends were 0 bases for V and 4 bases for J; bases not matched to a gene: 4. CDR3 length equals 15 residues. CDR3 residues: CASSLGTGNYNEQFF. CDR3 DNA: TGTGCCAGCAGCTTGGGGACAGGAAATTACAATGAGCAGTTCTTC.

The chain recombines TRBV19 with TRBJ2-6, with a tentative D call TRBD1 (6 bases). CDR1 and CDR2 from the germline V gene are LNHDA and SQIVND (reference sequence). This CDR3 has 16 amino acids. With 6 bases removed from V and 1 base from J, the gap between germline ends came to 13 bases. The CDR3: CASRHSQGSGANVLTF. The CDR3 DNA reads TGTGCCAGTAGGCACTCACAGGGATCTGGGGCCAACGTCCTGACTTTC. Full variable domain (outside the CDR3, taken from reference TRBV19 and TRBJ2-6): DGGITQSPKYLFRKEGQNVTLSCEQNLNHDAMYWYRQDPGQGLRLIYYSQIVNDFQKGDIAEGYSVSREKKESFPLTVTSAQKNPTAFYLCASRHSQGSGANVLTFGAGSRLTVL.